A selection of T cell receptor beta chains follows, all from one sample in a study of spatial heterogeneity in lung cancer. TCRdb passed the 5' RACE reads through MiXCR, listing each CDR3 protein once. The sample includes some 15,000 distinct CDR3 sequences, roughly a tenth of them seen just once. The sequencing used PBMCs, collected at surgery. These receptors were obtained from a female donor with early-stage non-small cell lung cancer. Each CDR3 is given with its conserved first and last residue.

CDR3: CSAQEPPDRGLSEQYF
V: TRBV20-1
J: TRBJ2-7

CDR3: CASSLDRPSRDTQYF
V: TRBV11-2
J: TRBJ2-3

CDR3: CATSRETGQDPFRVVREQYF
V: TRBV15
J: TRBJ2-7

CDR3: CASRREVSDTEAFF
V: TRBV2
J: TRBJ1-1

CDR3: CASSLRPSGVETQYF
V: TRBV5-6
J: TRBJ2-5

CDR3: CASTGGVINEQFF
V: TRBV6-1
J: TRBJ2-1

CDR3: CASSQGSGRSSYEQYF
V: TRBV4-2
J: TRBJ2-7

CDR3: CASSPTSGGTKNIQYF
V: TRBV19
J: TRBJ2-4

CDR3: CASSSRTGTGETDTQYF
V: TRBV19
J: TRBJ2-3

CDR3: CASSRDRAYNEQFF
V: TRBV5-1
J: TRBJ2-1

CDR3: CASRLWDRISGNTIYF
V: TRBV11-2
J: TRBJ1-3

CDR3: CASSSPDRGGTEAFF
V: TRBV6-6
J: TRBJ1-1

CDR3: CASSHSGQGSSYNEQFF
V: TRBV6-4
J: TRBJ2-1

CDR3: CASSSGLVETDTQYF
V: TRBV11-2
J: TRBJ2-3

CDR3: CASSPGYGGASDEQFF
V: TRBV4-1
J: TRBJ2-1

CDR3: CASSEQTSRSTDTQYF
V: TRBV6-1
J: TRBJ2-3

CDR3: CASSLAAGGGEQYF
V: TRBV5-8
J: TRBJ2-7

CDR3: CASTRQGSAYNSPLHF
V: TRBV25-1
J: TRBJ1-6

CDR3: CASSASKAGRPSTDTQYF
V: TRBV11-2
J: TRBJ2-3